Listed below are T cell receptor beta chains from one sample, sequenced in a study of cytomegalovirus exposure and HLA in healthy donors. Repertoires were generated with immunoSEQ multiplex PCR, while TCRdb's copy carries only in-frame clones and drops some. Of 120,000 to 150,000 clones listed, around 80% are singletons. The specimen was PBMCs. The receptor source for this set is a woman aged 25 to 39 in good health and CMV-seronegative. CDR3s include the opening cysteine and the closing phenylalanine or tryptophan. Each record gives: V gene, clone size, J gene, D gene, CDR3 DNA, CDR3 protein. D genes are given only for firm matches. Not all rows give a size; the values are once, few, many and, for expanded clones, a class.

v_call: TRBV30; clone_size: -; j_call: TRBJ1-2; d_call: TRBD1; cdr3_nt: TGTGCCTGGAAGGACAGGGGTCTCTATGGCTACACCTTC; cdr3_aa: CAWKDRGLYGYTF
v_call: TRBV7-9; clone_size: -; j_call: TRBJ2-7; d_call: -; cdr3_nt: TGTGCCAGCAGCCCCGGTAGCCGCTACGAGCAGTACTTC; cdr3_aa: CASSPGSRYEQYF
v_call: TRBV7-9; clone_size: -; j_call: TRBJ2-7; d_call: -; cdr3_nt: TGTGCCAGCAGCGCCGAGCGGGCCTACGAGCAGTACTTC; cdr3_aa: CASSAERAYEQYF
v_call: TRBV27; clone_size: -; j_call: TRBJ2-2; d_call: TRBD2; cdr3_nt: TGTGCCAGCAGGGGACTAGCGGGAGACACCGGGGAGCTGTTTTTT; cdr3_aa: CASRGLAGDTGELFF
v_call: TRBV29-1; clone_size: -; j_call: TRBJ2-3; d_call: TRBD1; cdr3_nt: TGCAGCGTGGGAGGACAGGGTAGAAGCACAGATACGCAGTATTTT; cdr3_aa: CSVGGQGRSTDTQYF
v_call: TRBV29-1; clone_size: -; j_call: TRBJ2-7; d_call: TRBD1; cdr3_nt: TGCAGCGTTGTGGGACAGGGAGGCCACGAGCAGTACTTC; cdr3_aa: CSVVGQGGHEQYF
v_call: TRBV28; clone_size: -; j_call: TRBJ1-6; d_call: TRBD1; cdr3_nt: TGTGCCAGCAGTTTAACCGGACAGGGCCGGTCACCCCTCCACTTT; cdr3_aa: CASSLTGQGRSPLHF
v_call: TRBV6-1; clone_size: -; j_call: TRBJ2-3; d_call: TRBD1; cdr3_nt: TGTGCCAGCAGTGCTATGGGACAGGGGGGGACTCAGCAGTATTTT; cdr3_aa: CASSAMGQGGTQQYF
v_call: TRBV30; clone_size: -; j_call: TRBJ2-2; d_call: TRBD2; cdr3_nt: TGTGCCTGGAGTAGCGGGAGTTATACCGGGGAGCTGTTTTTT; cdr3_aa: CAWSSGSYTGELFF
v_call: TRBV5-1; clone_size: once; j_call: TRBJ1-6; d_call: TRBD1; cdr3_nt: TGCGCCAGCAGCTTGGGACAGGGGAGCTCACCCCTCCACTTT; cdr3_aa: CASSLGQGSSPLHF
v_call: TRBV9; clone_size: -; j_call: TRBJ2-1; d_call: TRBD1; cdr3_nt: TGTGCCAGCAGCCGCAGGATGGCAGGGGGAAACAATGAGCAGTTCTTC; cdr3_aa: CASSRRMAGGNNEQFF
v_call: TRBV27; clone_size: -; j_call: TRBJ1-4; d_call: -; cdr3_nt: TGTGCCAGCAGTCCGGGACTTGCGGGGGAAAAACTGTTTTTT; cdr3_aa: CASSPGLAGEKLFF
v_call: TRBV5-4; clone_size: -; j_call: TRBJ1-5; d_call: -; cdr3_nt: TGTGCCAGCAGCCGGGATCACAATCAGCCCCAGCATTTT; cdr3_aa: CASSRDHNQPQHF
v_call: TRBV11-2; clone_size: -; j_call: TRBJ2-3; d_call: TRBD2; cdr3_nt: TGTGCCAGCAGCCCAACGGGGGGGCCGGGCCGCACAGATACGCAGTATTTT; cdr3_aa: CASSPTGGPGRTDTQYF
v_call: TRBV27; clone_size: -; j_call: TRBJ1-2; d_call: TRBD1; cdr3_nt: TGTGCCAGCACAGAAATAGGGGGCGTGGACTATGGCTACACCTTC; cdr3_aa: CASTEIGGVDYGYTF
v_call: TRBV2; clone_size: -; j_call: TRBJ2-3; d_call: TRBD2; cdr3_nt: TGTGCCACCCTGCGGGGGGTGGGGGTCGGTGCAGATACGCAGTATTTT; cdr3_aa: CATLRGVGVGADTQYF
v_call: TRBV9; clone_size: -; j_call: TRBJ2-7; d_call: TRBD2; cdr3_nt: TGTGCCAGCAGCGGACTAGCGGGGTCAAAACCCTACGAGCAGTACTTC; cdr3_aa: CASSGLAGSKPYEQYF
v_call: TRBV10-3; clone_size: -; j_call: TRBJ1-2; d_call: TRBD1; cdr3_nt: TGTGCCATCACCGAGACAGGGGACTCTGGCTACACCTTC; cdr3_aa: CAITETGDSGYTF
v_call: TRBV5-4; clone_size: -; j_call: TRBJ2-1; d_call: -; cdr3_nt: TGTGCCAGCAGCATACAGGGAGGGGATGAGCAGTTCTTC; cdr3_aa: CASSIQGGDEQFF
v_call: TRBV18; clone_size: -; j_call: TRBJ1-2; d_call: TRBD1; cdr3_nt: TGTGCCAGCTCAGAGGACAGGGATAGCGTCTATGGCTACACCTTC; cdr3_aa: CASSEDRDSVYGYTF
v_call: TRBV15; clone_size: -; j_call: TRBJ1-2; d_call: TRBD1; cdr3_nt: TGTGCCACCAGCAGAGATCGGACAGGGTATGGCTACACCTTC; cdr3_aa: CATSRDRTGYGYTF
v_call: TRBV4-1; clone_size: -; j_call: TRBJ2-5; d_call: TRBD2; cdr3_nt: TGCGCCAGCAGCTCCCGACTAGCGGGAGGGCTTATTAAAGAGACCCAGTACTTC; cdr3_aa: CASSSRLAGGLIKETQYF
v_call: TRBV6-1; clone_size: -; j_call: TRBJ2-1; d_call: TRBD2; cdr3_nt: TGTGCCAGCACCGAAGGGGACTACGCCAACAATGAGCAGTTCTTC; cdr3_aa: CASTEGDYANNEQFF
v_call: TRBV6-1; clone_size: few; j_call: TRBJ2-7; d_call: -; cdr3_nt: TGTGCCAGCAGTGGATTACAGGGCCCTTACGAGCAGTACTTC; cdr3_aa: CASSGLQGPYEQYF
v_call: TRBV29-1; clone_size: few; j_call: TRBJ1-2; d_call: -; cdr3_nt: TGCAGCGTTGAAGATCAGGCGGGCTATGGCTACACCTTC; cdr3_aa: CSVEDQAGYGYTF
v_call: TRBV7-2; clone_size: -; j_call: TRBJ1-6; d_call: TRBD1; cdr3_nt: TGTGCCAGCAGCTTGAGGACAGGGGGAATGAATTCACCCCTCCACTTT; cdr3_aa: CASSLRTGGMNSPLHF
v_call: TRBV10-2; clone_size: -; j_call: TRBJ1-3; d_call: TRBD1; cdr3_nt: TGCGCCAGCAACTTATTGGACAGGGTGGTAGGAAACACCATATATTTT; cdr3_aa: CASNLLDRVVGNTIYF
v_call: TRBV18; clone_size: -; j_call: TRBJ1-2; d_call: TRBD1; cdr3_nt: TGTGCCAGCTCACCAGAAAACAGGGGCTTGGATGGCTACACCTTC; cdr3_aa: CASSPENRGLDGYTF
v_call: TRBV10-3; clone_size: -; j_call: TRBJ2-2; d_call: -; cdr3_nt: TGTGCCAGCAGGCGGGACACCGGGGAGCTGTTTTTT; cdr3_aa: CASRRDTGELFF
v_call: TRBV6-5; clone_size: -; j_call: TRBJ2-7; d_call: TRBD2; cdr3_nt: TGTGCCAGCGGGAGACTAGCGGACTACCACGAGCAGTACTTC; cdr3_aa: CASGRLADYHEQYF
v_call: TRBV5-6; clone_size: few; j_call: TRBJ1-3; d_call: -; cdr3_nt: TGTGCCAGCAGCTATGGAAGCCAGGCCCGACGAGACACCATATATTTT; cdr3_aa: CASSYGSQARRDTIYF
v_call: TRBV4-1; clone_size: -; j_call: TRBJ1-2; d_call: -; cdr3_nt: TGCGCCAGCAGCCAAGGTCCAGCAGGGAACTATGGCCACACCTTC; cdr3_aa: CASSQGPAGNYGHTF
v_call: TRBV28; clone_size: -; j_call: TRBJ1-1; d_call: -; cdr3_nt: TGTGCCAGCAGGCCGGGCGGGCAGGCGGTTATGAACACTGAAGCTTTCTTT; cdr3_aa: CASRPGGQAVMNTEAFF
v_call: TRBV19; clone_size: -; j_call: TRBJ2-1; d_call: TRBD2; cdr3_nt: TGTGCCAGTAGGGGAGCGGGAGTCGACGATGAGCAGTTCTTC; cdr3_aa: CASRGAGVDDEQFF
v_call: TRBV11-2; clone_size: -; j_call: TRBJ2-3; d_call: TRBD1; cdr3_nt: TGTGCCAGCAGCTCAACCAGACAGGGGGCCACAGATACGCAGTATTTT; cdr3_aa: CASSSTRQGATDTQYF
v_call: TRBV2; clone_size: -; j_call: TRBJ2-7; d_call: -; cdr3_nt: TGTGCCAGCACTGAATGGACAGAGTCCTACGAGCAGTACTTC; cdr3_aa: CASTEWTESYEQYF
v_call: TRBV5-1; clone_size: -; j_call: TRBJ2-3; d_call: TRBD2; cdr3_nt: TGCGCCAGCAGCTCGGGACTAGCGGGAACTCACACAGATACGCAGTATTTT; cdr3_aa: CASSSGLAGTHTDTQYF
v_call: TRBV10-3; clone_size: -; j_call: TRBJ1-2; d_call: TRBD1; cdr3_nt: TGTGCCATCAGTGAGAGGGACAGGGGAGACTATGGCTACACCTTC; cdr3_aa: CAISERDRGDYGYTF
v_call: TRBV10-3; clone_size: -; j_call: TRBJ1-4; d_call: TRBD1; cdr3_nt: TGTGCCATCAAAGAAGACAGGGGCGGTGAAAAACTGTTTTTT; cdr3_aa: CAIKEDRGGEKLFF
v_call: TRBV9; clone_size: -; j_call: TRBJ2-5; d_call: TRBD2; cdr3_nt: TGTGCCAGCAGCCCACGACTAGCGGGGGTAGTGGAGACCCAGTACTTC; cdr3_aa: CASSPRLAGVVETQYF
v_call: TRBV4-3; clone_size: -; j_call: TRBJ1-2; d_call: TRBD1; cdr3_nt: TGCGCCAGCAGCCAAGATGGACAGGGCGCCTATGGCTACACCTTC; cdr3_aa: CASSQDGQGAYGYTF
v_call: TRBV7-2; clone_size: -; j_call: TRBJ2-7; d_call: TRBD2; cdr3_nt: TGTGCCAGCAGCCGTATTCCGGGACTAGCGGGGGAAGAGCAGTACTTC; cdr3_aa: CASSRIPGLAGEEQYF
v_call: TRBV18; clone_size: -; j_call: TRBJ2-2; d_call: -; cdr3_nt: TGTGCCAGCTCACTCCGGGACTCCGACACCGGGGAGCTGTTTTTT; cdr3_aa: CASSLRDSDTGELFF
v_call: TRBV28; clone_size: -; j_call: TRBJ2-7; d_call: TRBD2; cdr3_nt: TGTGCCAGCAGGACCGGGGGACTAGCGGGAGACAACGAGCAGTACTTC; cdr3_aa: CASRTGGLAGDNEQYF
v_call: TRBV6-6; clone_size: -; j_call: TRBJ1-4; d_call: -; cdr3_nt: TGTGCCAGCTCGAGATCAACTAATGAAAAACTGTTTTTT; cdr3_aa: CASSRSTNEKLFF
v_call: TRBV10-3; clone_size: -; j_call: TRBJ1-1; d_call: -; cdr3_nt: TGTGCCATCAGTACCAATACCAATCGGGGGGGGATAGCTTTCTTT; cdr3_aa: CAISTNTNRGGIAFF
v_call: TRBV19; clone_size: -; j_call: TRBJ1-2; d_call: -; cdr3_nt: TGTGCCAGTAGTACCTCAGGGGTGAGCTATGGCTACACCTTC; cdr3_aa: CASSTSGVSYGYTF
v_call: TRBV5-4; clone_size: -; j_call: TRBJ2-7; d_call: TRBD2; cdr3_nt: TGTGCCAGCAGCAAACTAGCGGGAGTATTAGAGCAGTACTTC; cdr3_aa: CASSKLAGVLEQYF
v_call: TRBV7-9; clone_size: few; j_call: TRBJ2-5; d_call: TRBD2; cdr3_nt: TGTGCCAGCAGCGCAGGGACTAGCGGTGAGACCCAGTACTTC; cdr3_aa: CASSAGTSGETQYF
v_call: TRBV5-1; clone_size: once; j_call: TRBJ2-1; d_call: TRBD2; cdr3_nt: TGCGCCAGCAGCTTCCTAAGATCTAGCGGGAGATCCTACAATGAGCAGTTCTTC; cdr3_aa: CASSFLRSSGRSYNEQFF
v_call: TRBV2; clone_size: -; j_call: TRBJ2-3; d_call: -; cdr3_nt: TGTGCCAGCAGTCGTAATCGGGGGACGCGCACAGATACGCAGTATTTT; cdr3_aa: CASSRNRGTRTDTQYF
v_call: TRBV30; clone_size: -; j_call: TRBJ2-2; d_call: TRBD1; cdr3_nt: TGTGCCTGGGACAGGGTTCTCACCGGGGAGCTGTTTTTT; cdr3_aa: CAWDRVLTGELFF